The rows below give T cell receptor beta chains drawn from one sample of a study of blood T cell repertoires in COVID-19. Profiling relied on immunoSEQ multiplex PCR, and the TCRdb table lists in-frame clones only, not all of them. This sample has approximately 440,000 clones, with less than 95% found just once. Material: PBMCs or T cells enriched from blood (not recorded which). The origin of the receptors is a man aged 18-30 years who had recovered from COVID-19. CDR3s leave out the opening cysteine and the closing phenylalanine or tryptophan. The order of the fields is D gene, J gene, V gene, CDR3 protein. A D gene is named only where the DNA matches it firmly.

d_gene: .; j_gene: TRBJ1-5; v_gene: TRBV15; CDR3aa: ATSRGVLQPQH
d_gene: .; j_gene: TRBJ2-5; v_gene: TRBV18; CDR3aa: ASSPLLLQETQY
d_gene: .; j_gene: TRBJ1-1; v_gene: TRBV7-8; CDR3aa: ASSLPGSNTEAF
d_gene: .; j_gene: TRBJ2-3; v_gene: TRBV6-1; CDR3aa: ASTEGGRPDTQY
d_gene: .; j_gene: TRBJ1-1; v_gene: TRBV2; CDR3aa: ASMSDSLMEAF
d_gene: .; j_gene: TRBJ2-3; v_gene: TRBV6-5; CDR3aa: ASSIGLPYTDTQY
d_gene: .; j_gene: TRBJ1-1; v_gene: TRBV20-1; CDR3aa: SAFRETEAF
d_gene: .; j_gene: TRBJ1-1; v_gene: TRBV28; CDR3aa: ASRAGTRNTEAF
d_gene: TRBD2; j_gene: TRBJ2-1; v_gene: TRBV4-1; CDR3aa: ASSQDEGGSTYNEQF
d_gene: TRBD2; j_gene: TRBJ2-2; v_gene: TRBV28; CDR3aa: ASSFLVLAGGPGELF
d_gene: TRBD1; j_gene: TRBJ1-1; v_gene: TRBV30; CDR3aa: AWSPLGQGLRF
d_gene: TRBD2; j_gene: TRBJ2-3; v_gene: TRBV7-9; CDR3aa: ASSLERTSGSRTQY
d_gene: .; j_gene: TRBJ2-5; v_gene: TRBV7-9; CDR3aa: ASSLGDSWAQY
d_gene: .; j_gene: TRBJ1-2; v_gene: TRBV28; CDR3aa: ASSPLLGGNYGYT
d_gene: TRBD1; j_gene: TRBJ1-2; v_gene: TRBV13; CDR3aa: ASSPGQPPGDEGYT
d_gene: TRBD1; j_gene: TRBJ2-7; v_gene: TRBV5-6; CDR3aa: ASRSGTGEFYEQY
d_gene: .; j_gene: TRBJ1-3; v_gene: TRBV6-5; CDR3aa: ASTEGGGGNTIY
d_gene: .; j_gene: TRBJ1-4; v_gene: TRBV5-1; CDR3aa: ASSLGGGATNEKLF
d_gene: .; j_gene: TRBJ1-2; v_gene: TRBV2; CDR3aa: ASSESRGAIGYT
d_gene: .; j_gene: TRBJ1-5; v_gene: TRBV2; CDR3aa: ASSVADRRNQPQH
d_gene: TRBD1; j_gene: TRBJ2-2; v_gene: TRBV15; CDR3aa: ATSIRQGAAGELF
d_gene: .; j_gene: TRBJ1-5; v_gene: TRBV6-5; CDR3aa: ASKVTGNQPQH
d_gene: .; j_gene: TRBJ2-3; v_gene: TRBV7-3; CDR3aa: ASSLTHGSTDTQY
d_gene: .; j_gene: TRBJ2-7; v_gene: TRBV28; CDR3aa: ASSLKGLSAEQY
d_gene: .; j_gene: TRBJ1-6; v_gene: TRBV5-5; CDR3aa: ASSLMWRAYNSPLH
d_gene: .; j_gene: TRBJ2-5; v_gene: TRBV7-8; CDR3aa: ASSLVWAVQETQY
d_gene: .; j_gene: TRBJ2-1; v_gene: TRBV5-6; CDR3aa: ASSGWRAGSDEQF
d_gene: .; j_gene: TRBJ1-2; v_gene: TRBV19; CDR3aa: ASSTGPRENYGYT
d_gene: .; j_gene: TRBJ1-5; v_gene: TRBV6-5; CDR3aa: ASSYGRGSQPQH
d_gene: .; j_gene: TRBJ2-2; v_gene: TRBV27; CDR3aa: ASSLSRGAGELF
d_gene: TRBD1; j_gene: TRBJ1-1; v_gene: TRBV7-9; CDR3aa: ASSPQRGQGLEAF
d_gene: TRBD1; j_gene: TRBJ1-5; v_gene: TRBV18; CDR3aa: ASSLTPTRQGLRNQPQH
d_gene: .; j_gene: TRBJ1-5; v_gene: TRBV6-1; CDR3aa: ASSETGAARNQPQH
d_gene: .; j_gene: TRBJ2-4; v_gene: TRBV5-3; CDR3aa: ARSDLDFGNIQY
d_gene: .; j_gene: TRBJ2-1; v_gene: TRBV16; CDR3aa: ASSQFKVFEGISYNEQF
d_gene: TRBD1; j_gene: TRBJ1-1; v_gene: TRBV27; CDR3aa: ASRAGGTEAF
d_gene: .; j_gene: TRBJ2-1; v_gene: TRBV19; CDR3aa: ASRGQHNEQF
d_gene: TRBD1; j_gene: TRBJ2-7; v_gene: TRBV5-6; CDR3aa: ASSYGTGKAYEQY
d_gene: .; j_gene: TRBJ1-2; v_gene: TRBV6-5; CDR3aa: ASSPINYGYT
d_gene: .; j_gene: TRBJ1-3; v_gene: TRBV29-1; CDR3aa: SVDGGRGNTIY
d_gene: .; j_gene: TRBJ1-2; v_gene: TRBV6-1; CDR3aa: ASSWKQIANYGYT
d_gene: .; j_gene: TRBJ1-2; v_gene: TRBV28; CDR3aa: ASNRAGVGGYT
d_gene: .; j_gene: TRBJ2-7; v_gene: TRBV4-1; CDR3aa: AVSSPSGTSTPYEQY
d_gene: .; j_gene: TRBJ2-7; v_gene: TRBV28; CDR3aa: ASSSRRDTTYEQY
d_gene: TRBD1; j_gene: TRBJ1-1; v_gene: TRBV19; CDR3aa: ASSHRGVTEAF
d_gene: TRBD2; j_gene: TRBJ2-1; v_gene: TRBV5-6; CDR3aa: ASSLGLAGGF
d_gene: TRBD2; j_gene: TRBJ2-7; v_gene: TRBV11-2; CDR3aa: ASSLSRAGGREQY
d_gene: TRBD2; j_gene: TRBJ2-2; v_gene: TRBV4-1; CDR3aa: ASSQGGGPPSSGRAAGELF
d_gene: TRBD2; j_gene: TRBJ2-5; v_gene: TRBV30; CDR3aa: AWSRKAGAGETQY
d_gene: .; j_gene: TRBJ1-3; v_gene: TRBV5-8; CDR3aa: ASSLGAGGNTIY